These T cell receptor beta chains were read from a single sample in a study of blood T cells in healthy people across ages. TCRdb independently ran MiXCR on the 5' RACE reads; one entry per CDR3 protein. This table has around 2 million distinct CDR3 sequences, 39% appearing once. The sample taken for sequencing was blood. All receptors come from a human donor in good health. Both conserved end residues are trimmed from each CDR3. Fields, in order: V gene, clone size, J gene, CDR3 protein. The size of a clone is reported for some rows only, either as once, few or many, or as a class for expanded clones.

V gene: TRBV4-1; clone size: NA; J gene: TRBJ1-5; CDR3 protein: ASSQDRRTNQPQH
V gene: TRBV12-3/TRBV12-4; clone size: NA; J gene: TRBJ2-3; CDR3 protein: ASSPRLSGGADTQY
V gene: TRBV5-1; clone size: NA; J gene: TRBJ2-7; CDR3 protein: ASRKELGEQY
V gene: TRBV7-3; clone size: NA; J gene: TRBJ1-1; CDR3 protein: ASSLYGATEAF
V gene: TRBV6-5; clone size: NA; J gene: TRBJ2-1; CDR3 protein: ASRSRFSDYNEQF
V gene: TRBV29-1; clone size: NA; J gene: TRBJ1-1; CDR3 protein: SMGQGGEAF
V gene: TRBV27; clone size: NA; J gene: TRBJ2-5; CDR3 protein: ASSLSLGRGQETQY
V gene: TRBV7-9; clone size: NA; J gene: TRBJ2-3; CDR3 protein: ASSFPVSRTGIITDTQY
V gene: TRBV4-1; clone size: NA; J gene: TRBJ2-7; CDR3 protein: ASSQDSGEKYEQY
V gene: TRBV6-5; clone size: NA; J gene: TRBJ1-1; CDR3 protein: ASRPSATAMNTEAF
V gene: TRBV12-3/TRBV12-4; clone size: few; J gene: TRBJ2-7; CDR3 protein: ASSFGPSYGQY
V gene: TRBV4-2; clone size: few; J gene: TRBJ2-2; CDR3 protein: ASSQVSRAGGELF
V gene: TRBV21-1; clone size: NA; J gene: TRBJ2-3; CDR3 protein: ASRRSDTQY
V gene: TRBV20-1; clone size: NA; J gene: TRBJ1-2; CDR3 protein: SAALAGYGYT
V gene: TRBV7-3; clone size: NA; J gene: TRBJ2-1; CDR3 protein: ASSLGTSGLQF
V gene: TRBV7-9; clone size: NA; J gene: TRBJ2-1; CDR3 protein: ASSPTGSVNEQF
V gene: TRBV6-5; clone size: NA; J gene: TRBJ1-6; CDR3 protein: ASRTGGSPLH
V gene: TRBV16; clone size: few; J gene: TRBJ2-1; CDR3 protein: ASSQLSGLYDEQF
V gene: TRBV29-1; clone size: few; J gene: TRBJ2-3; CDR3 protein: SVYRSPTDTQY